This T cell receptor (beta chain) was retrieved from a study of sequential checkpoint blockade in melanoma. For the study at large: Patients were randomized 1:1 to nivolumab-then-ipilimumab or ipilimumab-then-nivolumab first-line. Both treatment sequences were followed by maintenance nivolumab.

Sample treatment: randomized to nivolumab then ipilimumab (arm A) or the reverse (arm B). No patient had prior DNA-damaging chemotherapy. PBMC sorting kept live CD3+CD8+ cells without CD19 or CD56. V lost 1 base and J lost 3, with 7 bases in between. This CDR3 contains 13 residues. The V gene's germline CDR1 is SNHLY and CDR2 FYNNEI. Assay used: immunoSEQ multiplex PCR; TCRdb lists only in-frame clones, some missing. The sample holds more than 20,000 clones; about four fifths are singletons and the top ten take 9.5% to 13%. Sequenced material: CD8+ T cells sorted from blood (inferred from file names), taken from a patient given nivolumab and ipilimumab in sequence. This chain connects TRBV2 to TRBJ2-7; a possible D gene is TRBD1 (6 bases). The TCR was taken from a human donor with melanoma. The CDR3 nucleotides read TGTGCCAGCAGTGAAGGACAGGACTACGAGCAGTACTTC. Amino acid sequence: CASSEGQDYEQYF.